This TCR beta chain was obtained from a study of graft-versus-host responses after intestinal transplantation. Turning to this clone: What it binds is unknown.

Sequenced by immunoSEQ multiplex PCR; TCRdb stores in-frame clones only, minus some. This sample has just over 95,000 clones, with 92% found just once. This sequence originates from a human donor who received an intestinal transplant. The sample was unstimulated CD4+ T cells sorted from spleen or lymph node cells, taken before intestinal transplant.

The CDR3 DNA reads as TGTGCCATCAGTGGGGCGGGCGGGACAGGGTTTGATTCACCCCTCCACTTT. Translated: CAISGAGGTGFDSPLHF. The V gene is TRBV10-3, the J gene TRBJ1-6; 9 nucleotides align to TRBD1. The germline gives CDR1 ENHRY, CDR2 SYGVKD. The CDR3 loop spans 17 amino acids. J was trimmed by 8 bases and V by 4 bases; bases with no gene match: 12.